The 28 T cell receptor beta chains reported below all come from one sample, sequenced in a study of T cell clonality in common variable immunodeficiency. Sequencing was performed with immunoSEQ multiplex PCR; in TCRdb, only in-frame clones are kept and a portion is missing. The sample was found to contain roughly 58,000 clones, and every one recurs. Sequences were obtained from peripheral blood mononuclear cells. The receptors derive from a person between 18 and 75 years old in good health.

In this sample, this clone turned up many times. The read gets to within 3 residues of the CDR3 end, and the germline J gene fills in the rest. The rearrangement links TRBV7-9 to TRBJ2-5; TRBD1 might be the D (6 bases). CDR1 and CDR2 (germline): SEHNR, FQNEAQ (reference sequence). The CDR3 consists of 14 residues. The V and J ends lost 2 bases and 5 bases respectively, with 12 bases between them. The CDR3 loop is CASSLMGAGETQYF. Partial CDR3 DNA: TGTGCCAGCAGCTTAATGGGGGCCGGGGAGACC.

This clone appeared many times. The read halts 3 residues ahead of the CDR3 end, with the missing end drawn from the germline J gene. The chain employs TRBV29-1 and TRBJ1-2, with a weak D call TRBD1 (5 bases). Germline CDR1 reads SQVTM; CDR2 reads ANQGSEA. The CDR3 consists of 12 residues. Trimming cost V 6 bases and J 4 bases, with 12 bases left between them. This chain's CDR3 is CSVTDRAYGYTF. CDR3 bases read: TGCAGCGTAACTGACAGAGCCTATGGC.

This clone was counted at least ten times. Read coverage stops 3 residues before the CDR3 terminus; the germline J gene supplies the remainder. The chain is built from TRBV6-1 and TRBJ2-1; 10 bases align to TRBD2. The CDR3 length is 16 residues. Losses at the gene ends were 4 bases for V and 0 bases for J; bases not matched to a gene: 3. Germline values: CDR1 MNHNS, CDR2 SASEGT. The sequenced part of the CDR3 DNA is TGTGCCAGCAGTGCAGGACTAGCGGCCTCCTACAATGAG. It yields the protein CASSAGLAASYNE. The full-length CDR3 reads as CASSAGLAASYNEQFF.

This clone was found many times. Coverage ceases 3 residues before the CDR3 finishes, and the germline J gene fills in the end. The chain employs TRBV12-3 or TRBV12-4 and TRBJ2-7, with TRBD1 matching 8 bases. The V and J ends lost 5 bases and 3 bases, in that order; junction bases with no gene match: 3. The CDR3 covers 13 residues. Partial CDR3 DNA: TGTGCCAGCAGTCCCGGGACAGGCTACGAG. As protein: CASSPGTGYE. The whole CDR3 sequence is CASSPGTGYEQYF.

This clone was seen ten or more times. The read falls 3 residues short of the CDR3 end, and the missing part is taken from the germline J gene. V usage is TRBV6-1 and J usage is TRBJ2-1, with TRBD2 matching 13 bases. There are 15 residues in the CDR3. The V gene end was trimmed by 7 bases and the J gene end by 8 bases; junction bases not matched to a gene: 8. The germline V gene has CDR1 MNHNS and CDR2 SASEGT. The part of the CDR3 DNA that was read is TGTGCCAGCACTGACGGGACTAGCGGGAAATATGAG. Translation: CASTDGTSGKYE. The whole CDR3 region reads CASTDGTSGKYEQFF.

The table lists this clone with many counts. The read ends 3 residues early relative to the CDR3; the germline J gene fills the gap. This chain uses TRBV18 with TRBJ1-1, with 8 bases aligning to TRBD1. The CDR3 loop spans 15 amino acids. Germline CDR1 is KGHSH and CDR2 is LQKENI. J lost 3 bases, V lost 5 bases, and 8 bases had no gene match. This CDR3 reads CASSSGQGSYTEAFF. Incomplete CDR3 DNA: TGTGCCAGCTCATCAGGACAGGGATCTTACACTGAA.

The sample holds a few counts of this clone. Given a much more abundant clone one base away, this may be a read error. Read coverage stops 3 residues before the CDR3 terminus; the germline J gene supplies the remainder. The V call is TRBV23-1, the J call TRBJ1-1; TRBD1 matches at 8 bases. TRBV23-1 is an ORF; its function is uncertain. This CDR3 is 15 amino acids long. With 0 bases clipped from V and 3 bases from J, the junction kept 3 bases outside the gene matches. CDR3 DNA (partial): TGCGCCAGCAGTCAATCGACAGGGGAGGACACTGAA. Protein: CASSQSTGEDTE. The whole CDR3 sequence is CASSQSTGEDTEAFF.

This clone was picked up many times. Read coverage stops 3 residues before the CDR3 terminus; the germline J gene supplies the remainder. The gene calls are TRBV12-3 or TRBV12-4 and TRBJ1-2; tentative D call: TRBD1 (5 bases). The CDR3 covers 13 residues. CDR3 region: CASSFRVLRGYTF. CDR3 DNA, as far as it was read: TGTGCCAGCAGTTTCAGGGTATTGAGAGGC.

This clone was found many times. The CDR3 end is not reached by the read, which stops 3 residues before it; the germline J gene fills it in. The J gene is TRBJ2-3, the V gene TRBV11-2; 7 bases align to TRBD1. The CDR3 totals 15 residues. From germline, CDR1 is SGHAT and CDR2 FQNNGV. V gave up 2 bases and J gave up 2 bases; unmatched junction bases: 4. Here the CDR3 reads CASSLWTGDTDTQYF. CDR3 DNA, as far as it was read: TGTGCCAGCAGCTTATGGACAGGCGACACAGATACG.

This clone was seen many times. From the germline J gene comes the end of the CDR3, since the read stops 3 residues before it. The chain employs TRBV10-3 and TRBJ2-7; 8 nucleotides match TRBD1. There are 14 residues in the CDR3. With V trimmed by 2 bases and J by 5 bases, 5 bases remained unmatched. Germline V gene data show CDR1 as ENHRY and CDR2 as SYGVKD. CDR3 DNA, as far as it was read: TGTGCCATCAGTGAGGGACAGGGATTGGACGAG. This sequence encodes CAISEGQGLDE. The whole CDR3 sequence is CAISEGQGLDEQYF.

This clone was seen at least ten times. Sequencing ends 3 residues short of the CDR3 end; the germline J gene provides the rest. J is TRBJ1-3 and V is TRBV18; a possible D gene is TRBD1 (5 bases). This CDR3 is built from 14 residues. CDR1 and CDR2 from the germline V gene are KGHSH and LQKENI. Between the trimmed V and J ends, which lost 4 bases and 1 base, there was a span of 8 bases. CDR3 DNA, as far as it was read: TGTGCCAGCTCACGTACAGGTTCTGGAAACACC. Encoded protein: CASSRTGSGNT. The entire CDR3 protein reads CASSRTGSGNTIYF.

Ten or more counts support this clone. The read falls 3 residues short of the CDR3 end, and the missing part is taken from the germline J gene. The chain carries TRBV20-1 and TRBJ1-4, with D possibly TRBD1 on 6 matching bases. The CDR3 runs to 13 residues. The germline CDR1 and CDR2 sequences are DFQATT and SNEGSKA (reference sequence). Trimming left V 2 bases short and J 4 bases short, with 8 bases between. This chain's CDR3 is CSARRGYNEKLFF. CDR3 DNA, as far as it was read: TGCAGTGCTAGAAGGGGGTATAATGAAAAA.

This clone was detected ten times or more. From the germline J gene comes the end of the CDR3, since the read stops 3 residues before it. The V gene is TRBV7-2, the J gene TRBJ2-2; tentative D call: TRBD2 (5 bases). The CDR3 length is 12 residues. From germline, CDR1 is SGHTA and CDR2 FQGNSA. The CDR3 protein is CASSLRAQWLFF. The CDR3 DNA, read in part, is TGTGCCAGCAGCTTGAGGGCACAATGG.

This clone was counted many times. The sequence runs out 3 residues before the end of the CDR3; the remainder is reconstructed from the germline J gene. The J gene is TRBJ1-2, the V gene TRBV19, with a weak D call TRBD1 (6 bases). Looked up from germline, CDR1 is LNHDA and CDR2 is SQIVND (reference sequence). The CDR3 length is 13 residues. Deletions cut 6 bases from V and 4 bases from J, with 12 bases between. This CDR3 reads CASSKTGPYGYTF. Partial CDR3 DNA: TGTGCCAGTAGCAAGACAGGACCCTATGGC.

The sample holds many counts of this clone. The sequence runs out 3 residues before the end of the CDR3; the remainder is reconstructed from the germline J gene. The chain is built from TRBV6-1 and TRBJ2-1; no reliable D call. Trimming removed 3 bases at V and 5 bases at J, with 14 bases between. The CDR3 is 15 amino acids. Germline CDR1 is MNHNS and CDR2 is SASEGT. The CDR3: CASSEGYEYDNEQFF. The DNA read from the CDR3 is TGTGCCAGCAGTGAGGGCTATGAGTATGACAATGAG.

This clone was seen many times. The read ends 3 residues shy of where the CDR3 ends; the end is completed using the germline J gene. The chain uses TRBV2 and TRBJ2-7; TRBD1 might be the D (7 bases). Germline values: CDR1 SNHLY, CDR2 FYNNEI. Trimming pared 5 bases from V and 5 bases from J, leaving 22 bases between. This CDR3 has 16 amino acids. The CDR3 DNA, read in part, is TGTGCCAGCAGTTACAACACGGTAACAGGGGAGGACGAG. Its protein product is CASSYNTVTGEDE. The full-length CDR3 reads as CASSYNTVTGEDEQYF.

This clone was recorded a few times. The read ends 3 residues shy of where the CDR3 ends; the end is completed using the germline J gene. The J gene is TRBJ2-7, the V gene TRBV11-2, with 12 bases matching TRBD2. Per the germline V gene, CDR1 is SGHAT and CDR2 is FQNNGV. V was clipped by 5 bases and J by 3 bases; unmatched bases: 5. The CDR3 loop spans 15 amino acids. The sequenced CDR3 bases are TGTGCCAGCAGCGCCCGACTAGCGGGAGACTACGAG. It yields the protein CASSARLAGDYE. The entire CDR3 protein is CASSARLAGDYEQYF.

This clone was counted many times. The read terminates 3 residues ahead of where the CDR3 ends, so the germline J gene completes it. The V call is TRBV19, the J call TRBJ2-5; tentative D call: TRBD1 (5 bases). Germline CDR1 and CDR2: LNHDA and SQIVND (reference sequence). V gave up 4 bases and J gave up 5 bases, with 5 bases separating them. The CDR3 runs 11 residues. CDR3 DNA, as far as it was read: TGTGCCAGTAGTAAGGGGGAGACC. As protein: CASSKGET. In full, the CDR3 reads CASSKGETQYF.

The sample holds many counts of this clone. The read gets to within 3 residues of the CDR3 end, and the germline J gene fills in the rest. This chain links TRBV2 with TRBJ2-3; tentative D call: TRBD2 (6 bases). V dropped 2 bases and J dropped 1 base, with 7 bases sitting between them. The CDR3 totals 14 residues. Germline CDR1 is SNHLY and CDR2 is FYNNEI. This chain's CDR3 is CASSEQRGTDTQYF. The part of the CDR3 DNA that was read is TGTGCCAGCAGTGAACAGCGGGGCACAGATACG.

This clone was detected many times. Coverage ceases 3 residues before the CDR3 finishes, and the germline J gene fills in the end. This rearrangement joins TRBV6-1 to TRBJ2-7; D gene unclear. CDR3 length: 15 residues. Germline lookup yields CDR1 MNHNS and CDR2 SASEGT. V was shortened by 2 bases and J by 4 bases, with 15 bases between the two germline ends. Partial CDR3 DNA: TGTGCCAGCAGTGAAATCAGTTCAAAGTATTACGAG. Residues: CASSEISSKYYE. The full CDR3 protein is CASSEISSKYYEQYF.

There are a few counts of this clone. The part of the CDR3 DNA that was read is TGTGCCAGCTCACCACCGGGGGGACCGCAGCTT. It codes for CASSPPGGPQL. The complete CDR3 reads CASSPPGGPQLQYF. V is TRBV18 and J is TRBJ2-4; D may be TRBD2 (6 bases). The CDR3 extends 3 residues past the end of the read, so its final part is completed from the germline J gene. This CDR3 is built from 14 residues. Per the germline V gene, CDR1 is KGHSH and CDR2 is LQKENI.

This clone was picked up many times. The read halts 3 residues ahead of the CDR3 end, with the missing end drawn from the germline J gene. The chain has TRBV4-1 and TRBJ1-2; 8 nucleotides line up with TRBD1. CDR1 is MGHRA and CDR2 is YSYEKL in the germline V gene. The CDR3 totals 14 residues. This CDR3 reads CASRLGQEVGGYTF. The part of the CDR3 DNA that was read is TGCGCCAGCAGACTGGGACAGGAGGTCGGCGGC.

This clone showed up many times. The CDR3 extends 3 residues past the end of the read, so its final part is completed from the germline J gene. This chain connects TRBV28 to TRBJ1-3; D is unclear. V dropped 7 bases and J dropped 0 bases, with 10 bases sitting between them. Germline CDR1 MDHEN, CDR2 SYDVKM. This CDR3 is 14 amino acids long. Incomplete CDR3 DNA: TGTGCCAGCACTTATCTTAACTCTGGAAACACC. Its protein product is CASTYLNSGNT. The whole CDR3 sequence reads CASTYLNSGNTIYF. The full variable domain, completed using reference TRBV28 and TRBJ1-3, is DVKVTQSSRYLVKRTGEKVFLECVQDMDHENMFWYRQDPGLGLRLIYFSYDVKMKEKGDIPEGYSVSREKKERFSLILESASTNQTSMYLCASTYLNSGNTIYFGEGSWLTVV.

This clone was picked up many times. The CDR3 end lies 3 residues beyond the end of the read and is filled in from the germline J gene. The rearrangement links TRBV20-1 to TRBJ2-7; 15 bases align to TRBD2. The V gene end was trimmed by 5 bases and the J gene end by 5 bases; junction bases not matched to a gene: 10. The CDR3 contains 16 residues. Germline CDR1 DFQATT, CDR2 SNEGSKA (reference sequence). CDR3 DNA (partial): TGCAGTGCTTTAGGACTAGCGGGAGGGCCCCCTAACGAG. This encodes CSALGLAGGPPNE. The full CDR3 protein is CSALGLAGGPPNEQYF.

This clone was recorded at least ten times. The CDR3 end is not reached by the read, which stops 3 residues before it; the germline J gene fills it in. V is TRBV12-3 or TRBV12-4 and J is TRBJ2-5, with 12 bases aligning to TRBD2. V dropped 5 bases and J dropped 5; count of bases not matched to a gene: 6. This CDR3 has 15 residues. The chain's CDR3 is CASSRLAGESETQYF. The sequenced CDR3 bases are TGTGCCAGCAGTCGACTAGCGGGAGAATCGGAGACC.

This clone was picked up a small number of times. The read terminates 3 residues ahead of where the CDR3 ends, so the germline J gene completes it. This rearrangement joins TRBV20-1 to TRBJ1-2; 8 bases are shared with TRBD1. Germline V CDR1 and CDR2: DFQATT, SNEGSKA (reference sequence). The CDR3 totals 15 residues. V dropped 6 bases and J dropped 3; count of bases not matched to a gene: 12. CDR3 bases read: TGCAGTGCACTAGCAGGGGGCCGCGTGTACTATGGC. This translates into CSALAGGRVYYG. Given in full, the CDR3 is CSALAGGRVYYGYTF.

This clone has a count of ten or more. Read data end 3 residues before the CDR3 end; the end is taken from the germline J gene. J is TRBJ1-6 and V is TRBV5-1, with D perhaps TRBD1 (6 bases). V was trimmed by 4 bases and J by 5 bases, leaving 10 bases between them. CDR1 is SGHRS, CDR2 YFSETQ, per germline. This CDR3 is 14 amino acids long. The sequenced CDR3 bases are TGCGCCAGCAGCCTGGGACAAGATAATTCACCC. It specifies CASSLGQDNSP. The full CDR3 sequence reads CASSLGQDNSPLHF.

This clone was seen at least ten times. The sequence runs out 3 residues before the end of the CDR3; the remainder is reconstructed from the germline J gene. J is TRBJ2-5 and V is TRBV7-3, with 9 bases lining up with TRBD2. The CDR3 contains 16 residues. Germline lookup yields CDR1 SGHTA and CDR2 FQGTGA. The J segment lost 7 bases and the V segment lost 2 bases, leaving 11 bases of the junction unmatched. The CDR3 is CASSLYPHSAGGTQYF. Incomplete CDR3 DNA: TGTGCCAGCAGCTTATATCCCCATTCAGCGGGAGGGACC. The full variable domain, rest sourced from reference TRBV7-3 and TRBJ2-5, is GAGVSQTPSNKVTEKGKYVELRCDPISGHTALYWYRQSLGQGPEFLIYFQGTGAADDSGLPNDRFFAVRPEGSVSTLKIQRTERGDSAVYLCASSLYPHSAGGTQYFGPGTRLLVL.